This T cell receptor beta chain was sequenced during a study of T cells in Graves' hyperthyroidism and ophthalmopathy. Study in general: Peripheral blood was collected at initial diagnosis, before any treatment.

The sample holds many counts of this clonotype. Its antigen is unidentified. Study-wide results and limits: In validation, the model predicted ophthalmopathy. These predictions came a median roughly six months before onset. Blood samples included most of the expanded thyroid clonotypes exceeding 0.001.

What was amplified from RNA transcripts were TCR beta CDR3 regions. HTBI primers were used for first-round RT-PCR of the TCR CDR3. TCRdb ran MiXCR on the multiplex PCR reads and lists one entry per CDR3 protein. This table holds hundreds of thousands of distinct CDR3 sequences, approximately 14% found once. Hyperthyroidism patients were newly diagnosed, had disease duration under 2 months, and were aged 18 to 65 years. Germline V gives CDR1 LGHDT, CDR2 YNNKEL (reference sequence). The CDR3 runs 12 residues. V was trimmed by 4 bases and J by 4 bases, leaving 6 bases between them. The sequenced sample was blood. V is TRBV3-1 and J is TRBJ2-3; D is unclear. The source of this sequence is a woman younger than 30 with Graves' hyperthyroidism. For the CDR3, the DNA is TGTGCCAGCAGCCTGTTTTCAGATACGCAGTATTTT. Its protein is CASSLFSDTQYF.